This T cell receptor (beta chain) was recorded in a study of shared clonotypes between healthy human individuals. Study-level findings and limits: The four-donor shared clonotypes exceeded non-shared clonotypes in generation probability, with non-shared ones scoring lower. Four donors shared roughly 5% of their naive CD4 clonotypes.

About 30,000 T cell genomes, or around 180 ng DNA, went into the sorted-subset replicate PCRs. Clones were read by immunoSEQ multiplex PCR, and TCRdb kept only the in-frame ones, dropping some. This table has about 700,000 clones, 90% to 95% appearing once. As for this clone: Its target is unknown.

The V end was cut by 0 bases, the J end by 4 bases, with 10 bases between. Germline V gives CDR1 SQVTM, CDR2 ANQGSEA. The CDR3 is 13 amino acids. As defined, naive CD8 cells were CD45RO-negative and positively selected for CCR7, with terminally differentiated effector memory CD45RA+ cells excluded. This TCR was recovered from a man younger than 40 in good health. The sample consisted of naive CD8+ T cells sorted from blood. The chain employs TRBV29-1 and TRBJ2-7, with D uncertain. The CDR3 loop is CSVEDLETYEQYF. In DNA, the CDR3 is TGCAGCGTTGAAGATTTAGAGACTTACGAGCAGTACTTC.